The rows below give T cell receptor beta chains drawn from one sample of a study of shared clonotypes between healthy human individuals. Clones were read by immunoSEQ multiplex PCR, and TCRdb kept only the in-frame ones, dropping some. The sample includes some 2,400,000 clones, approximately 95% of them seen just once. Sequenced material: naive CD4+ T cells sorted from blood. Receptor source: a man aged 18 to 29 in good health. The CDR3 runs from the conserved cysteine through the conserved F or W. D genes are given only for firm matches. Not every row has a clone size; where given, it reads once, few, many or a size class.

clone_size,d_call,j_call,v_call,cdr3_nt,cdr3_aa
-,-,TRBJ1-1,TRBV10-1,TGCGCCAGCAGTGAACGGGGAAATACTGAAGCTTTCTTT,CASSERGNTEAFF
-,-,TRBJ2-5,TRBV20-1,TGCAGTGGGGAGCAAGAGACCCAGTACTTC,CSGEQETQYF
-,-,TRBJ2-1,TRBV6-1,TGTGCCAGCAGTGAACCGGCTAGCGTTCGGAGTGAGCAGTTCTTC,CASSEPASVRSEQFF
-,-,TRBJ1-1,TRBV4-1,TGCGCCAGCAGCCTTGGTGGACTTCGGGACACTGAAGCTTTCTTT,CASSLGGLRDTEAFF
-,-,TRBJ2-7,TRBV2,TGTGCCAGACCCGCTCGAGGGAAATCCCCTTACGAGCAGTACTTC,CARPARGKSPYEQYF
-,TRBD1,TRBJ1-5,TRBV2,TGTGCCAGCAGCGGGACAGGGTTGGGCAATCAGCCCCAGCATTTT,CASSGTGLGNQPQHF
-,-,TRBJ2-1,TRBV2,TGTGCCAGCAACTCGGACTGGTACAATGAGCAGTTCTTC,CASNSDWYNEQFF
-,-,TRBJ2-7,TRBV6-4,TGTGCCAGCAGTGTCATGGCAGGGGGGCACTACGAGCAGTACTTC,CASSVMAGGHYEQYF
-,TRBD2,TRBJ2-7,TRBV9,TGTGCCAGCAGCGTAGGGGGACTAGCGAACGAGCAGTACTTC,CASSVGGLANEQYF
-,TRBD1,TRBJ1-2,TRBV6-6,TGTGCCAGCAGCGACAGGGGGCGCCTAAGCTATGGCTACACCTTC,CASSDRGRLSYGYTF
once,TRBD2,TRBJ2-1,TRBV2,TGTGCCAGCACCACCTTGCGGCTAGCGGGAGGCCAAAACAATGAGCAGTTCTTC,CASTTLRLAGGQNNEQFF
-,TRBD1,TRBJ1-4,TRBV2,TGTGCCAGCCAAAGGGGGCGAGCAACTAATGAAAAACTGTTTTTT,CASQRGRATNEKLFF
-,TRBD2,TRBJ2-5,TRBV7-2,TGTGCCAGCAGCTTGGGACTAGAGGGGACCCAGTACTTC,CASSLGLEGTQYF
-,TRBD1,TRBJ2-5,TRBV10-3,TGTGCCATCAGCCAGGGACAGGGGCAAGAGACCCAGTACTTC,CAISQGQGQETQYF
-,TRBD2,TRBJ2-7,TRBV6-9,TGTGCCAGTTCAAGCGGGGATAGCTCCTACGAGCAGTACTTC,CASSSGDSSYEQYF
-,-,TRBJ2-5,TRBV10-3,TGTGCCATCAGGGAGGGGGTCCGAGAGACCCAGTACTTC,CAIREGVRETQYF
-,-,TRBJ1-2,TRBV28,TGTGCCAGCAGAGCTGGGGGATTAAAGTATGGCTACACCTTC,CASRAGGLKYGYTF
-,TRBD2,TRBJ2-5,TRBV10-3,TGTGCCATCAGTGAAGACCAGCGGGGGGAGACCCAGTACTTC,CAISEDQRGETQYF
-,-,TRBJ2-7,TRBV5-1,TGCGCCAGCAGCTTGGAAGAGGTAGGCCGAACATACGAGCAGTACTTC,CASSLEEVGRTYEQYF
few,TRBD2,TRBJ2-2,TRBV2,TGTGCCAGCAGACTAGCGGGAGACACCGGGGAGCTGTTTTTT,CASRLAGDTGELFF
-,-,TRBJ1-1,TRBV20-1,TGCAGTGCTGGCGACCCTCCTGGGGCTTTCTTT,CSAGDPPGAFF
-,-,TRBJ1-5,TRBV19,TGTGCCAGTAGTATCCAAGAGGGTACCCGTTATCAGCCCCAGCATTTT,CASSIQEGTRYQPQHF
-,-,TRBJ1-4,TRBV25-1,TGTGCCAGCAGTGACGAATTCCCTAATGAAAAACTGTTTTTT,CASSDEFPNEKLFF
few,-,TRBJ1-6,TRBV6-4,TGTGCCAGCAGTGACTCGAACAGGGAGAATTCACCCCTCCACTTT,CASSDSNRENSPLHF
-,-,TRBJ1-1,TRBV5-1,TGCGCCAGCAAGGAGGGCCAGAACACTGAAGCTTTCTTT,CASKEGQNTEAFF
-,-,TRBJ2-1,TRBV4-3,TGCGCCAGCAGCCCGAGAAGTTGGACGTATCCCTTCAATGAGCAGTTCTTC,CASSPRSWTYPFNEQFF
-,-,TRBJ2-5,TRBV6-5,TGTGCCAGCAGGCTAGCGACTGGGACCCAGTACTTC,CASRLATGTQYF
-,-,TRBJ2-3,TRBV30,TGTGCCTGGAGTAATGAATGGTCAGATACGCAGTATTTT,CAWSNEWSDTQYF
-,-,TRBJ2-7,TRBV18,TGTGCCAGCTCACCCAGCAGGGGAGAGGCCTACGAGCAGTACTTC,CASSPSRGEAYEQYF
few,TRBD1,TRBJ1-6,TRBV30,TGTGCCTCTTCAGGGGGAGCTTCACCCCTCCACTTT,CASSGGASPLHF
-,TRBD2,TRBJ2-3,TRBV5-1,TGCGCCAGCAGCTTGGTCGCGGGAGGAGTAACAGATACGCAGTATTTT,CASSLVAGGVTDTQYF
-,TRBD1,TRBJ1-2,TRBV19,TGTGCCAGTAGGCCGGGACAGGGGTCTTCGAACTATGGCTACACCTTC,CASRPGQGSSNYGYTF
once,-,TRBJ2-5,TRBV9,TGTGCCAGCAGCGTAGCCCCCCAGGCGGGGCAAGAGACCCAGTACTTC,CASSVAPQAGQETQYF
-,-,TRBJ2-5,TRBV10-3,TGTGCCACGGGGTGGGGTGGCTATACGCAAGAGACCCAGTACTTC,CATGWGGYTQETQYF
-,-,TRBJ2-1,TRBV5-1,TGCGCCAGCAGCTTGCAAGGGCCCTACAATGAGCAGTTCTTC,CASSLQGPYNEQFF
-,-,TRBJ1-5,TRBV6-1,TGTGCCAGCAGTGAAGTACACTATAGCAATCAGCCCCAGCATTTT,CASSEVHYSNQPQHF
-,-,TRBJ2-1,TRBV7-2,TGTGCCAGCAGCTTATGGGCCGAAAATGAGCAGTTCTTC,CASSLWAENEQFF
-,TRBD1,TRBJ1-1,TRBV28,TGTGCCAGCAGTCCGTGGACAGGGATCGGTGAAGCTTTCTTT,CASSPWTGIGEAFF
-,TRBD1,TRBJ2-7,TRBV30,TGTGCCTGGAATAAAAACAGGGGCGGCGGCGAGCAGTACTTC,CAWNKNRGGGEQYF
-,-,TRBJ1-2,TRBV29-1,TGCAGCGTTGCAGACGCCGGCTACACCTTC,CSVADAGYTF
-,-,TRBJ2-1,TRBV11-1,TGTGCCAGCAGTTCCCCCCAGGGGGGGGCAAAGGGTGAGCAGTTCTTC,CASSSPQGGAKGEQFF
-,-,TRBJ1-1,TRBV27,TGTGCCAGCAGATGGGAGGGACGGTCACACACTGAAGCTTTCTTT,CASRWEGRSHTEAFF